These 4 T cell receptor beta chains were all obtained from the same sample, sequenced in a study of blood T cell repertoires in COVID-19. Some clones are missing from TCRdb's copy, which holds only in-frame ones; the method was immunoSEQ multiplex PCR. The table shows about 190,000 clones, with 70% to 90% occurring only once. Sequenced material: peripheral blood. The receptor source for this set is a man aged 25 to 40 with acute or convalescent COVID-19.

The chain joins TRBV7-9 to TRBJ1-3; TRBD1 might be the D (5 bases). V shed 0 bases and J shed 1 base, with 10 bases lying between them. The CDR3 is 16 residues long. Germline V gene lookup returns CDR1 SEHNR and CDR2 FQNEAQ (reference sequence). The chain's CDR3 is CASSLARVFSGNTIYF. The DNA of the CDR3 is TGTGCCAGCAGCTTAGCCAGGGTGTTTTCTGGAAACACCATATATTTT.

This rearrangement joins TRBV11-2 to TRBJ1-2, with D unclear. V gave up 2 bases and J gave up 6 bases, with 13 bases separating them. Per the germline V gene, CDR1 is SGHAT and CDR2 is FQNNGV. This CDR3 has 14 residues. In nucleotides, the CDR3 is TGTGCCAGCAGCTTATGGGGAGGATTGGATGGCTACACCTTC. It yields the protein CASSLWGGLDGYTF.

The chain combines TRBV4-1 with TRBJ2-5; 12 bases match TRBD2. V lost 5 bases, J lost 3 bases, and 7 bases stayed unmatched. The V gene's germline CDR1 is MGHRA and CDR2 YSYEKL. The CDR3 has 16 residues. CDR3 sequence: CASSTDGLAGKETQYF. For the CDR3, the DNA is TGCGCCAGCAGCACCGACGGACTAGCGGGGAAAGAGACCCAGTACTTC.

The J gene is TRBJ1-1, the V gene TRBV15; D might be TRBD1 (5 bases). Looked up from germline, CDR1 is LNHNV and CDR2 is YYDKDF (reference sequence). Trimming stripped 0 bases from V and 4 bases from J, with 15 bases between. The CDR3 length is 16 residues. CDR3 DNA sequence: TGTGCCACCAGCAGAGATCAGACGAGGACATTCACTGAAGCTTTCTTT. It translates to CATSRDQTRTFTEAFF.